The 30 T cell receptor beta chains reported below all come from one sample, sequenced in a study of identifying expanded T cells in peripheral blood. TCRdb's table, derived via immunoSEQ multiplex PCR, lists solely in-frame clones and lacks some. The data contain fewer than 55,000 clones, 65% to 90% of them seen just once; the ten biggest clones take up 12% to 15%. Sequencing was carried out using blood. These receptors all come from a person between 18 and 70 years old in good health.

This sequence joins TRBV6-1 and TRBJ2-5, with a possible D match to TRBD1 (5 bases). V was shortened by 3 bases and J by 13 bases, with 18 bases between the two germline ends. Germline CDR1 reads MNHNS; CDR2 reads SASEGT. CDR3 length: 13 amino acids. CDR3 DNA sequence: TGTGCCAGCAGTGATCTCTGGGGCTCGGTGGGGTACTTC. This translates into CASSDLWGSVGYF.

This chain joins TRBV2 and TRBJ2-5; D is unresolved. CDR1 is SNHLY, CDR2 FYNNEI, per germline. CDR3 length equals 13 residues. Trimming shortened V by 7 bases and J by 4 bases, and 13 bases separated the two germline ends. In DNA form, the CDR3 reads TGTGCCAGCAATAATGGTCTGCTAGAGACCCAGTACTTC. Encoded protein: CASNNGLLETQYF. The full variable domain, its missing parts supplied by reference TRBV2 and TRBJ2-5, is EPEVTQTPSHQVTQMGQEVILRCVPISNHLYFYWYRQILGQKVEFLVSFYNNEISEKSEIFDDQFSVERPDGSNFTLKIRSTKLEDSAMYFCASNNGLLETQYFGPGTRLLVL.

The chain has TRBV18 and TRBJ2-7; D gene unclear. This CDR3 contains 13 residues. Germline V CDR1 and CDR2: KGHSH, LQKENI. The V end was cut by 0 bases, the J end by 6 bases, with 9 bases between. This CDR3 reads CASSPPGRAEQYV. CDR3 nucleotides: TGTGCCAGCTCACCACCGGGAAGAGCCGAGCAGTACGTC.

The chain carries TRBV2 and TRBJ2-3, with 9 bases identical to TRBD2. In germline, CDR1 is SNHLY, CDR2 FYNNEI. CDR3 length: 16 amino acids. The V and J ends lost 2 bases and 4 bases, in that order; junction bases with no gene match: 7. The chain's CDR3 is CASSERLAGSADTQYF. The CDR3, as DNA: TGTGCCAGCAGTGAAAGGCTAGCGGGAAGCGCAGATACGCAGTATTTT.

V is TRBV6-1 and J is TRBJ2-7, with D perhaps matching TRBD1 (5 bases). The V end was cut by 8 bases, the J end by 4 bases, with 9 bases between. CDR1 and CDR2 from the germline V gene are MNHNS and SASEGT. The CDR3 covers 11 residues. The CDR3 loop is CASRTLYEQYF. The DNA for the CDR3 is TGTGCCAGCCGGACACTTTACGAGCAGTACTTC.

This chain links TRBV6-5 with TRBJ1-1; 9 bases line up with TRBD1. J gave up 6 bases and V 1 base, and 6 bases lay outside the gene matches. The CDR3 has 15 amino acids. Germline V gives CDR1 MNHEY, CDR2 SVGAGI. Written as DNA, the CDR3 is TGTGCCAGCAGTTACTACCGACAGGGGGGACCTGAAGCTTTCTTT. Amino acids: CASSYYRQGGPEAFF.

The chain joins TRBV7-2 to TRBJ1-5, with D maybe TRBD1 (5 bases). This CDR3 has 17 amino acids. Germline V gene lookup returns CDR1 SGHTA and CDR2 FQGNSA. The ends were cut back, 5 bases at V and 4 bases at J, with 21 bases in the middle. The CDR3 loop is CASSQHPPARANQPQHF. In DNA, the CDR3 is TGTGCCAGCAGCCAGCATCCCCCGGCCAGGGCGAATCAGCCCCAGCATTTT.

The V and J genes are TRBV7-6 and TRBJ1-6; the D gene is possibly TRBD1 (6 bases). This CDR3 contains 14 residues. In germline, CDR1 is SGHVS, CDR2 FNYEAQ. The V and J ends lost 4 bases and 6 bases respectively, with 10 bases between them. CDR3 region: CASSSQGLNSPLHF. CDR3 coding DNA: TGTGCCAGCAGCTCACAGGGTCTTAATTCACCCCTCCACTTT. Full variable domain (remainder filled in from reference TRBV7-6 and TRBJ1-6): GAGVSQSPRYKVTKRGQDVALRCDPISGHVSLYWYRQALGQGPEFLTYFNYEAQQDKSGLPNDRFSAERPEGSISTLTIQRTEQRDSAMYRCASSSQGLNSPLHFGNGTRLTVT.

This chain connects TRBV9 to TRBJ2-3, with TRBD1 identical over 8 bases. CDR3 length: 18 amino acids. Germline loops: CDR1 SGDLS, CDR2 YYNGEE. Trimming at V came to 3 bases and at J to 4 bases, leaving 16 bases not matched to a gene. In nucleotides, the CDR3 is TGTGCCAGCAGCGCCTCAGGGGGCCAAGCCAGGATGGCAGATACGCAGTATTTT. Protein sequence: CASSASGGQARMADTQYF.

The CDR3: CASSLSGSSYNEQFF. The DNA for the CDR3 is TGTGCCAGCAGTTTAAGCGGGAGCTCCTACAATGAGCAGTTCTTC. V usage is TRBV27 and J usage is TRBJ2-1; 8 bases are a match to TRBD2. This CDR3 comprises 15 residues. V lost 2 bases and J lost 0; bases outside the gene matches: 0. Germline CDR1 reads MNHEY; CDR2 reads SMNVEV (reference sequence).

The chain couples TRBV11-3 to TRBJ1-1; tentative D call: TRBD1 (5 bases). Trimming took off 2 bases at V and 5 bases at J, with 12 bases between the two ends. The length of the CDR3 is 14 residues. Germline lookup yields CDR1 SGHNT and CDR2 YENEEA. As DNA, the CDR3 is TGTGCCAGCAGCTTACAGGGAGGCAAGACTGAAGCTTTCTTT. Translating it yields CASSLQGGKTEAFF.

The CDR3, as DNA: TGTGCCAGCAGCTTGGTTGGCGGGGGGGCCCCCTGGGAGCTGTTTTTT. Translated: CASSLVGGGAPWELFF. The chain recombines TRBV5-4 with TRBJ2-2; 9 bases match TRBD2. CDR1 is SGHNT, CDR2 YYREEE, per germline (reference sequence). The CDR3 is made up of 16 amino acids. J was trimmed by 9 bases and V by 0 bases; bases with no gene match: 9.

The chain links TRBV10-1 to TRBJ1-1; 12 nucleotides align to TRBD1. Germline trimming cut 5 bases from V and 4 bases from J; bases unmatched to any gene: 8. The germline V gene encodes CDR1 WNHNN and CDR2 SYGVQD (reference sequence). The CDR3 consists of 16 residues. As DNA, the CDR3 is TGCGCCAGCAGTTACGCCCGGGACAGGGGGCTCACTGAAGCTTTCTTT. Amino acids: CASSYARDRGLTEAFF.

The chain is built from TRBV18 and TRBJ1-1, with D unclear. The germline gives CDR1 KGHSH, CDR2 LQKENI. V lost 5 bases and J lost 1, with 8 bases in between. This CDR3 has 13 amino acids. The CDR3 coding sequence is TGTGCCAGCTCAATTGGCTCGAACACTGAAGCTTTCTTT. It translates to CASSIGSNTEAFF.

V usage is TRBV29-1 and J usage is TRBJ2-1; D possibly uses TRBD1 or TRBD2 (5 bases each). Trimming removed 8 bases at V and 7 bases at J, with 15 bases between. CDR1 and CDR2 from the germline V gene are SQVTM and ANQGSEA. This CDR3 region has 12 residues. The CDR3 DNA sequence: TGCAGCATCCGGGACCCTCCAAATGAGCAGTTCTTC. Protein product: CSIRDPPNEQFF.

This sequence joins TRBV9 and TRBJ1-6; 8 nucleotides line up with TRBD1. The CDR3 has 16 residues. Trimming took 1 base from V and 8 from J; bases not matched to a gene: 8. Germline V CDR1 and CDR2: SGDLS, YYNGEE. CDR3: CASSVSPTTGDSPLHF. CDR3 bases: TGTGCCAGCAGCGTATCCCCTACGACAGGGGATTCACCCCTCCACTTT.

This clone was observed once. The CDR3: CATSRPGAGGNQPQHF. CDR3 nucleotide sequence: TGTGCCACCAGCAGACCGGGGGCAGGGGGGAATCAGCCCCAGCATTTT. The chain is built from TRBV15 and TRBJ1-5; 7 nucleotides align to TRBD1. The CDR3 is 16 amino acids. The germline V gene has CDR1 LNHNV and CDR2 YYDKDF (reference sequence). V dropped 2 bases and J dropped 4; count of bases not matched to a gene: 8.

This clone appeared once. The genes are TRBV5-5 and TRBJ1-2; no reliable D call. In germline, CDR1 is SGHKS, CDR2 YYEKEE (reference sequence). The CDR3 has 15 residues. The V gene lost 2 bases and the J gene lost 8 bases, with 19 bases spanning the gap. This CDR3 is CASSFPPGPEGGYTF. CDR3 nucleotide sequence: TGTGCCAGCAGCTTTCCGCCGGGCCCCGAAGGAGGCTACACCTTC.

The V gene is TRBV6-5, the J gene TRBJ1-5; D is unclear. The CDR3 sequence is 11 residues long. V lost 4 bases and J 4 bases, leaving 2 bases between the germline ends. Germline CDR1 MNHEY, CDR2 SVGAGI. The CDR3 region is CASSSNQPQHF. CDR3 DNA sequence: TGTGCCAGCAGTTCGAATCAGCCCCAGCATTTT.

The chain is built from TRBV2 and TRBJ1-3, with D possibly matching TRBD1 (5 bases). Germline CDR1 reads SNHLY; CDR2 reads FYNNEI. V was trimmed by 4 bases and J by 5 bases, leaving 9 bases between them. This CDR3 is 13 amino acids long. CDR3 nucleotide sequence: TGTGCCAGCAGTGGCAGGGAAAGAAACACCATATATTTT. Its protein product is CASSGRERNTIYF.

The rearrangement links TRBV12-5 to TRBJ2-3; 7 positions agree with TRBD2. V lost 7 bases to trimming and J lost 5 bases; unmatched junction nucleotides: 6. The CDR3 has 13 amino acids. Germline CDR1 and CDR2: LGHNT and FRNRAP. The CDR3 is CASAAGVLDTQYF. CDR3 in DNA: TGTGCTAGTGCGGCGGGAGTCTTAGATACGCAGTATTTT.

The V and J genes are TRBV6-1 and TRBJ2-3, with D possibly called TRBD1 or TRBD2 (5 bases each). CDR3 size: 15 residues. Trimming removed 2 bases at V and 1 base at J, with 10 bases between. CDR1 and CDR2 from the germline V gene are MNHNS and SASEGT. The CDR3 sequence: CASSEKMGGTDTQYF. As DNA, the CDR3 is TGTGCCAGCAGTGAAAAGATGGGGGGCACAGATACGCAGTATTTT.

The rearrangement links TRBV19 to TRBJ1-3; D gene uncertain. Trimming cost V 0 bases and J 0 bases, with 12 bases left between them. Germline-derived CDR1 and CDR2 are LNHDA and SQIVND (reference sequence). CDR3 size: 17 residues. The CDR3 coding sequence is TGTGCCAGTAGTATAGAGCCACCAACGAGCTCTGGAAACACCATATATTTT. It is translated as CASSIEPPTSSGNTIYF. Full variable domain (missing parts from reference TRBV19 and TRBJ1-3): DGGITQSPKYLFRKEGQNVTLSCEQNLNHDAMYWYRQDPGQGLRLIYYSQIVNDFQKGDIAEGYSVSREKKESFPLTVTSAQKNPTAFYLCASSIEPPTSSGNTIYFGEGSWLTVV.

The rearrangement joins TRBV5-8 to TRBJ2-4, with D possibly being TRBD2 (6 bases). This CDR3 is 16 amino acids long. Trimming pared 7 bases from V and 2 bases from J, leaving 19 bases between. The germline V gene has CDR1 SGHTS and CDR2 YDEGEE. The CDR3 sequence is CASHAGAGRTKNIQYF. For the CDR3, the DNA is TGTGCCAGCCACGCTGGGGCGGGACGGACCAAAAACATTCAGTACTTC.

The rearrangement links TRBV6-1 to TRBJ2-5; D perhaps matches TRBD2 (6 bases). The germline V gene has CDR1 MNHNS and CDR2 SASEGT. The CDR3 runs to 14 residues. Trimming removed 3 bases at V and 5 bases at J, with 13 bases between. CDR3 sequence (DNA): TGTGCCAGCAGTGACCGTCAGGGACTGGAGACCCAGTACTTC. Protein: CASSDRQGLETQYF.

This rearrangement joins TRBV7-3 to TRBJ1-2, with TRBD1 as a possible D gene (5 bases). The V gene's germline CDR1 is SGHTA and CDR2 FQGTGA. Trimming cost V 6 bases and J 4 bases, with 15 bases left between them. This CDR3 region has 14 residues. The CDR3 protein is CASSRDHSGYGYTF. Written as DNA, the CDR3 is TGTGCCAGCAGTAGGGACCACTCGGGCTATGGCTACACCTTC.

V gene TRBV5-1 combines with J gene TRBJ1-1, with D possibly TRBD1 on 5 matching bases. The CDR3 consists of 15 residues. V was cut by 4 bases and J by 4 bases, with 17 bases left in between. From germline, CDR1 is SGHRS and CDR2 YFSETQ. The CDR3 here is CASSLWGGDGTEAFF. The CDR3 nucleotides are TGCGCCAGCAGCCTCTGGGGAGGGGATGGCACTGAAGCTTTCTTT.

The J gene is TRBJ1-5, the V gene TRBV7-9; D gene ambiguous. This CDR3 is built from 14 residues. Trimming removed 3 bases at V and 3 bases at J, with 9 bases between. Germline CDR1 SEHNR, CDR2 FQNEAQ (reference sequence). CDR3: CASSLGGPNQPQHF. The CDR3 nucleotides are TGTGCCAGCAGCTTGGGCGGACCCAATCAGCCCCAGCATTTT.

The gene calls are TRBV6-1 and TRBJ1-6; TRBD1 matches 8 bases. The CDR3 covers 13 residues. J gave up 10 bases and V 6 bases, and 5 bases lay outside the gene matches. CDR1 and CDR2 from the germline V gene are MNHNS and SASEGT. The CDR3 DNA sequence: TGTGCCAGCAGGGACAGGGTGATCTCACCCCTCCACTTT. This translates into CASRDRVISPLHF.

The chain joins TRBV15 to TRBJ2-7; D unclear. V gave up 3 bases and J gave up 5 bases, with 14 bases separating them. The CDR3 sequence is 14 residues long. Germline lookup yields CDR1 LNHNV and CDR2 YYDKDF (reference sequence). The CDR3 DNA reads as TGTGCCACCAGCAGGGCCCTAGTCCTCGACGAGCAGTACTTC. This codes for CATSRALVLDEQYF.